This passage covers 23 T cell receptor beta chains from one sample sequenced in a study of response to subunit inactivated influenza vaccine. TCRdb re-called the RT-PCR reads with MiXCR, one entry per CDR3 protein. This table has around 760,000 distinct CDR3 sequences, over 11% appearing once. The material sequenced was PBMCs from blood, taken around 15 days before vaccination. These receptors were obtained from a man aged 45-65 years who received an inactivated influenza vaccine.

The rearrangement links TRBV18 to TRBJ2-2; 9 bases fit TRBD1. Germline-derived CDR1 and CDR2 are KGHSH and LQKENI. The V gene end was trimmed by 4 bases and the J gene end by 4 bases; junction bases not matched to a gene: 7. The CDR3 has 16 residues. The CDR3 loop reads CASSRTGDKVTGELFF. DNA of the CDR3: TGTGCCAGCTCACGGACAGGGGACAAAGTCACCGGGGAGCTGTTTTTT.

V is TRBV9 and J is TRBJ2-2; D remains unclear. This CDR3 comprises 14 residues. With 0 bases removed from V and 8 bases from J, the gap between germline ends came to 11 bases. The germline gives CDR1 SGDLS, CDR2 YYNGEE. DNA of the CDR3: TGTGCCAGCAGCGTAGGACTTGGAGAAGGGGAGCTGTTTTTT. This translates into CASSVGLGEGELFF.

J is TRBJ2-1 and V is TRBV7-9; D might be TRBD2 (6 bases). Germline assignment: CDR1 SEHNR and CDR2 FQNEAQ (reference sequence). The ends were cut back, 5 bases at V and 5 bases at J, with 19 bases in the middle. This CDR3 has 16 residues. The CDR3 DNA is TGTGCCAGCAGCCCACGAACTAGCCCTCCACACAATGAGCAGTTCTTC. This encodes CASSPRTSPPHNEQFF.

This clonotype was seen a few times. V gene TRBV7-9 combines with J gene TRBJ2-2; 7 nucleotides line up with TRBD2. The CDR3 length is 15 residues. From germline, CDR1 is SEHNR and CDR2 FQNEAQ (reference sequence). The J segment lost 5 bases and the V segment lost 2 bases, leaving 5 bases of the junction unmatched. For the CDR3, the DNA is TGTGCCAGCAGCTTAAGCTCACTAGCGACCGGGGAGCTGTTTTTT. Protein sequence: CASSLSSLATGELFF.

V is TRBV15 and J is TRBJ2-2, with 7 positions matching TRBD1. The CDR3 loop spans 15 amino acids. Germline V gene lookup returns CDR1 LNHNV and CDR2 YYDKDF (reference sequence). With V trimmed by 0 bases and J by 4 bases, 2 bases remained unmatched. The CDR3 loop reads CATSRDRQGTGELFF. The CDR3 bases are TGTGCCACCAGCAGAGACAGACAGGGCACCGGGGAGCTGTTTTTT.

The sample holds many counts of this clonotype. The V and J genes are TRBV28 and TRBJ2-5; TRBD2 matches 7 bases. The CDR3 runs to 13 residues. Germline assignment: CDR1 MDHEN and CDR2 SYDVKM. V shed 7 bases, J shed 1 base, and the junction held 3 bases outside the gene matches. The CDR3 nucleotides are TGTGCCAGCACTAGCGGATTCCAAGAGACCCAGTACTTC. As protein: CASTSGFQETQYF.

This CDR3 reads CASSITSGSQDEQFF. CDR3 nucleotide sequence: TGTGCCAGCAGCATAACTAGCGGGAGTCAAGATGAGCAGTTCTTC. The chain joins TRBV9 to TRBJ2-1, with 11 bases lining up with TRBD2. The V segment lost 4 bases and the J segment 8 bases; nucleotides outside the gene matches: 8. Germline V CDR1 and CDR2: SGDLS, YYNGEE. The CDR3 extends over 15 amino acids.

The J gene is TRBJ2-1, the V gene TRBV20-1, with D possibly being TRBD2 (5 bases). This CDR3 comprises 16 residues. The germline V gene has CDR1 DFQATT and CDR2 SNEGSKA (reference sequence). V lost 2 bases to trimming and J lost 1 base, with 15 bases between them. For the CDR3, the DNA is TGCAGTGCTAGACATGGTCCAGGCGGGTCCTACAATGAGCAGTTCTTC. It encodes CSARHGPGGSYNEQFF.

This clonotype turned up a few times. The chain combines TRBV4-1 with TRBJ2-1; D gene uncertain. This CDR3 is 16 amino acids long. The V end lost 0 bases, the J end lost 4 bases, and 13 bases lay between the germline ends. Germline V gene sequence: CDR1 MGHRA, CDR2 YSYEKL. CDR3 in DNA: TGCGCCAGCAGCCAAGAATTATCGGTGGCGTACAATGAGCAGTTCTTC. Its protein is CASSQELSVAYNEQFF.

This clonotype was seen at least ten times. The chain employs TRBV5-1 and TRBJ2-2, with TRBD1 identical over 8 bases. This CDR3 is built from 14 residues. The V segment lost 4 bases and the J segment 4 bases; nucleotides outside the gene matches: 3. Germline values: CDR1 SGHRS, CDR2 YFSETQ. CDR3 DNA sequence: TGCGCCAGCAGCGGACAGGGATTCACCGGGGAGCTGTTTTTT. It codes for CASSGQGFTGELFF.

This clonotype was observed many times. J is TRBJ1-1 and V is TRBV12-3 or TRBV12-4; D not resolved. V was cut by 3 bases and J by 1 base, with 9 bases left in between. The length of the CDR3 is 14 residues. This CDR3 is CASSFASGNTEAFF. The CDR3 DNA follows: TGTGCCAGCAGTTTTGCATCAGGGAACACTGAAGCTTTCTTT.

V gene TRBV7-2 combines with J gene TRBJ2-7; 11 nucleotides line up with TRBD2. J lost 0 bases, V lost 6 bases, and 4 bases had no gene match. Germline V gene sequence: CDR1 SGHTA, CDR2 FQGNSA. CDR3 size: 15 residues. CDR3 sequence: CASRSLAGVSYEQYF. For the CDR3, the DNA is TGTGCCAGCAGGTCACTAGCGGGGGTCTCCTACGAGCAGTACTTC.

This clonotype was counted between two and nine times. V gene TRBV24-1 combines with J gene TRBJ2-1, with a tentative D call TRBD2 (5 bases). Trimming removed 1 base from V and 6 bases from J, with 12 bases in between. CDR3 size: 15 residues. The germline CDR1 and CDR2 sequences are KGHDR and SFDVKD. CDR3 nucleotide sequence: TGTGCCACCAGTGATTTCGGGGAGTCCCTCAATGAGCAGTTCTTC. This codes for CATSDFGESLNEQFF.

This clonotype was seen more than once but under ten times. The chain combines TRBV20-1 with TRBJ2-1, with 14 nucleotides matching TRBD2. The CDR3 runs to 16 residues. Germline values: CDR1 DFQATT, CDR2 SNEGSKA (reference sequence). V lost 0 bases and J lost 12; bases outside the gene matches: 10. DNA for the CDR3: TGCAGTGCTAGAGACCCGACTAGCGGGAGGGCCGGTGGGCAGTTCTTC. It encodes CSARDPTSGRAGGQFF.

This clonotype was counted only a few times. The V and J genes are TRBV5-1 and TRBJ2-1; 11 nucleotides agree with TRBD2. The CDR3 is 15 amino acids. Germline values: CDR1 SGHRS, CDR2 YFSETQ. J lost 6 bases, V lost 0 bases, and 2 bases had no gene match. The CDR3 spells CASSLASGGLNEQFF. CDR3 sequence (DNA): TGCGCCAGCAGCTTGGCTAGCGGGGGGCTCAATGAGCAGTTCTTC.

The V call is TRBV28, the J call TRBJ1-1; 8 bases fit TRBD1. This CDR3 contains 15 residues. Germline V CDR1 and CDR2: MDHEN, SYDVKM. The trim removed 7 bases at V and 0 bases at J, leaving 7 bases unmatched. The CDR3 is CASTPGQVMNTEAFF. CDR3 nucleotide sequence: TGTGCCAGCACCCCGGGACAGGTCATGAACACTGAAGCTTTCTTT.

V gene TRBV12-3 or TRBV12-4 combines with J gene TRBJ2-3, with 10 positions matching TRBD1. V lost 8 bases to trimming and J lost 6 bases; unmatched junction nucleotides: 14. The CDR3 length is 16 residues. The CDR3, as DNA: TGTGCCAGCCGAGATTACCGGGACAGGGGAACTGATACGCAGTATTTT. It yields the protein CASRDYRDRGTDTQYF.

The sample holds a few counts of this clonotype. V is TRBV20-1 and J is TRBJ2-2, with D unclear. The CDR3 is made up of 14 amino acids. Deletions cut 2 bases from V and 2 bases from J, with 9 bases between. Germline V gene sequence: CDR1 DFQATT, CDR2 SNEGSKA (reference sequence). As DNA, the CDR3 is TGCAGTGCTAGATTTACTTTCAACACCGGGGAGCTGTTTTTT. Translation gives CSARFTFNTGELFF.

This clonotype came up a few times. V gene TRBV5-5 combines with J gene TRBJ2-7, with a weak D call TRBD1 (8 bases). CDR3 length equals 15 residues. In germline, CDR1 is SGHKS, CDR2 YYEKEE (reference sequence). Trimming shortened V by 2 bases and J by 2 bases, and 14 bases separated the two germline ends. The CDR3 spells CASSFNRGGPYEQYF. The CDR3 nucleotides read TGTGCCAGCAGCTTCAACAGGGGGGGTCCCTACGAGCAGTACTTC.

The chain joins TRBV12-3 or TRBV12-4 to TRBJ2-1; D is possibly TRBD1 (5 bases). Deletions cut 7 bases from V and 5 bases from J, with 15 bases between. The CDR3 loop spans 14 amino acids. CDR3 DNA: TGTGCCAGCACTCCGACAGTTAGTCACAATGAGCAGTTCTTC. The encoded protein is CASTPTVSHNEQFF.

This clonotype was observed a few times. The chain links TRBV7-2 to TRBJ1-1, with D hard to call. V lost 5 bases to trimming and J lost 0 bases, with 10 bases between them. The CDR3 loop spans 14 amino acids. CDR1 and CDR2 (germline): SGHTA, FQGNSA. The CDR3 loop reads CASSPVGLNTEAFF. CDR3 bases: TGTGCCAGCAGCCCCGTGGGCCTGAACACTGAAGCTTTCTTT.

In this sample, this clonotype turned up a few times. The rearrangement joins TRBV5-1 to TRBJ2-5; TRBD1 matches 9 bases. This CDR3 comprises 15 residues. The V gene end was trimmed by 4 bases and the J gene end by 3 bases; junction bases not matched to a gene: 7. The germline CDR1 and CDR2 sequences are SGHRS and YFSETQ. The CDR3 reads CASSIRGTGKETQYF. The CDR3 coding sequence is TGCGCCAGCAGCATCAGGGGGACAGGGAAAGAGACCCAGTACTTC.

The chain employs TRBV7-2 and TRBJ2-7; D is perhaps TRBD1 (6 bases). Germline assignment: CDR1 SGHTA and CDR2 FQGNSA. V lost 0 bases to trimming and J lost 4 bases, with 13 bases between them. The CDR3 length is 15 residues. CDR3 DNA: TGTGCCAGCAGCTTAGCGGGCAGGGGAGAGTACGAGCAGTACTTC. This sequence encodes CASSLAGRGEYEQYF.